The entry below describes one T cell receptor (beta chain). Its antigen is currently unknown. The data were taken from a study of CD4 T cells in relation to SARS-CoV-2 and coronaviruses. About the research overall: ViraFEST: roughly ten-day antigen culture of PBMCs, then TCR beta CDR3 sequencing.

TCRdb's table, derived via immunoSEQ multiplex PCR, lists solely in-frame clones and lacks some. Of just over 15,000 clones listed, over 60% are singletons. Broader study findings: Compared with monoreactive clones, crossreactive clones showed significantly weaker SARS-CoV-2 expansion.

The germline CDR1 and CDR2 sequences are KGHSH and LQKENI. V shed 5 bases and J shed 11 bases, with 27 bases lying between them. CDR3 length: 16 amino acids. Before the COVID-19 pandemic, during about 2010-2019, CD4+ T cells were taken from unexposed donors. CD4+ T cells were isolated from the cells after 10 days of culture. Half the medium was replaced with IL-2 medium on days 3 and 7. Sequencing was done on a sample of CD4+ T cells from PBMCs, cultured in vitro. The origin of this receptor is a human donor in good health. The rearrangement uses TRBV18 and TRBJ1-2; D is unclear. The CDR3 loop reads CASSWEFPPDRGGYTF. CDR3 DNA: TGTGCCAGCTCATGGGAATTTCCTCCGGACCGTGGAGGGTACACCTTC.